This T cell receptor (beta chain) was documented in a study of CD8 T cells in ankylosing spondylitis. Worth noting for this clonotype: The antigen remains undetermined.

5'-RACE, quantitative and with molecular barcodes, yielded the TCR beta libraries. TCRdb re-analysed the 5' RACE reads in MiXCR, keeping a single row per CDR3 protein. This sample has 240,000 or so distinct CDR3 sequences, with around 7.8% found just once. CDR1 SGHRS and CDR2 YFSETQ come from the germline V gene. V lost 2 bases and J lost 4, with 9 bases in between. The CDR3 runs 13 residues. The study's findings and limits: Certain motif variants had earlier appeared in reactive arthritis synovial fluid and blood. Within matched ankylosing spondylitis synovial fluid, disease-linked clones were reportedly significantly enriched.

The sequence derives from a male donor with ankylosing spondylitis or in good health (not recorded which). Sequencing used blood, either unsorted or a sorted T cell fraction (not recorded which). The chain employs TRBV5-1 and TRBJ2-5; D is unresolved. In DNA, the CDR3 is TGCGCCAGCAGCTTCCCCACCCGAGAGACCCAGTACTTC. Its translation is CASSFPTRETQYF.